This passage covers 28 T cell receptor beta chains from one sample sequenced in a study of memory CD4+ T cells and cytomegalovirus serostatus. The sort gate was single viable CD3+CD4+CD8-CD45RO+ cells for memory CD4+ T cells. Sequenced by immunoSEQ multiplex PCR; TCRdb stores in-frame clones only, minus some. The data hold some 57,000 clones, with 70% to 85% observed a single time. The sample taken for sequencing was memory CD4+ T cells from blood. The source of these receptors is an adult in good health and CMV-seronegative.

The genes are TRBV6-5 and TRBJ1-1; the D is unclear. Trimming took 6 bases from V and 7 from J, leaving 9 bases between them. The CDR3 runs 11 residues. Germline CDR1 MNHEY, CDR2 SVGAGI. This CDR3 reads CASSEEGEAFF. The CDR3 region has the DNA TGTGCCAGCAGCGAGGAGGGTGAAGCTTTCTTT.

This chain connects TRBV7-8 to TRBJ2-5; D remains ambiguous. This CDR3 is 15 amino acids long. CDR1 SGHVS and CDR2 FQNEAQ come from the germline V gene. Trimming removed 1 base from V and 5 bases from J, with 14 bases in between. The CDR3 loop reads CASSLGRGDTETQYF. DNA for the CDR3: TGTGCCAGCAGCTTAGGGCGCGGAGATACGGAGACCCAGTACTTC.

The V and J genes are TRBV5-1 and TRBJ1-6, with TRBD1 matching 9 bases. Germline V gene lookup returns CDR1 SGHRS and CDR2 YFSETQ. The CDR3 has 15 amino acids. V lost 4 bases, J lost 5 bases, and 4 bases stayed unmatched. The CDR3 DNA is TGCGCCAGCAGCGGGGGACAGGGAAATAATTCACCCCTCCACTTT. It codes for CASSGGQGNNSPLHF.

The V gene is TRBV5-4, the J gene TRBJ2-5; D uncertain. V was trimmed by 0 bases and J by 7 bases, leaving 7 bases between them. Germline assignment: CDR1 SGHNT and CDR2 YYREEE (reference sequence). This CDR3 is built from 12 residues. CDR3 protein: CASSLDVGTQYF. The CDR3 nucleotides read TGTGCCAGCAGCTTGGACGTAGGGACCCAGTACTTC. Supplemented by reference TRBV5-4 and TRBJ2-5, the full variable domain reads ETGVTQSPTHLIKTRGQQVTLRCSSQSGHNTVSWYQQALGQGPQFIFQYYREEENGRGNFPPRFSGLQFPNYSSELNVNALELDDSALYLCASSLDVGTQYFGPGTRLLVL.

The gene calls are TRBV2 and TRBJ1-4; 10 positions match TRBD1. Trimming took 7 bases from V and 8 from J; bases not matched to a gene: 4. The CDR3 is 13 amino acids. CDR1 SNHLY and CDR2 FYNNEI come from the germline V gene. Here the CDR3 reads CASTRTGGEKLFF. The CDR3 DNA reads TGTGCCAGCACTAGGACAGGGGGAGAAAAACTGTTTTTT.

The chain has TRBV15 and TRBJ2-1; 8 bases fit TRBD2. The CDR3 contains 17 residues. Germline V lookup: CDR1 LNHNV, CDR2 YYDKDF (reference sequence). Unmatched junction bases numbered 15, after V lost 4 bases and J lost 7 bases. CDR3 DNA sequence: TGTGCCACCAGCATACGACCTGGACTAGCAGCCTGGAATGAGCAGTTCTTC. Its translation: CATSIRPGLAAWNEQFF.

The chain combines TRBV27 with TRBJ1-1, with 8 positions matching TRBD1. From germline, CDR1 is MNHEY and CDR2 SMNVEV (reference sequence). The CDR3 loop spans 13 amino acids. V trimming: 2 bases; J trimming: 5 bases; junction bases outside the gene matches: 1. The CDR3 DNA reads TGTGCCAGCAGTTTAGACAGGGGAACTGAAGCTTTCTTT. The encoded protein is CASSLDRGTEAFF.

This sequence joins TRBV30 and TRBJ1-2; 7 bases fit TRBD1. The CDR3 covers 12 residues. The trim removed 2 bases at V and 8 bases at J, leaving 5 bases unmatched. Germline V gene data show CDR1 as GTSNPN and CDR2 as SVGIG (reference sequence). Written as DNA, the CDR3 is TGTGCCTGGAGTAGCCAAGGGGGCGGCTACACCTTC. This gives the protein CAWSSQGGGYTF.

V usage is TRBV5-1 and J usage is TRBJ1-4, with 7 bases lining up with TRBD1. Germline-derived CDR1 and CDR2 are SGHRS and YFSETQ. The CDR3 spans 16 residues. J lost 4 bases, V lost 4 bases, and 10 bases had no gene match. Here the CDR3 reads CASSHGQATINEKLFF. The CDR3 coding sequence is TGCGCCAGCAGCCATGGACAGGCGACGATTAATGAAAAACTGTTTTTT. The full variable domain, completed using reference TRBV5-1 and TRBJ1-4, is KAGVTQTPRYLIKTRGQQVTLSCSPISGHRSVSWYQQTPGQGLQFLFEYFSETQRNKGNFPGRFSGRQFSNSRSEMNVSTLELGDSALYLCASSHGQATINEKLFFGSGTQLSVL.

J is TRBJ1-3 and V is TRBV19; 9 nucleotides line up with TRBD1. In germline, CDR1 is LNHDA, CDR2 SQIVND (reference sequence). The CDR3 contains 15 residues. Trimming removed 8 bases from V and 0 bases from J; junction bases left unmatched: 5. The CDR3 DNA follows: TGTGCCAGTGGGGACAGGGCTAACTCTGGAAACACCATATATTTT. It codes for CASGDRANSGNTIYF. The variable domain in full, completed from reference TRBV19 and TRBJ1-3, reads DGGITQSPKYLFRKEGQNVTLSCEQNLNHDAMYWYRQDPGQGLRLIYYSQIVNDFQKGDIAEGYSVSREKKESFPLTVTSAQKNPTAFYLCASGDRANSGNTIYFGEGSWLTVV.

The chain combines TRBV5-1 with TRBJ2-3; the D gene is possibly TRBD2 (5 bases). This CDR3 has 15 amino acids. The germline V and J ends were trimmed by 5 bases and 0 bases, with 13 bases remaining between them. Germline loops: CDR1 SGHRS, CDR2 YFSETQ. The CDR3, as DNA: TGCGCCAGCAGGCGGAGCGGAGAAAGCACAGATACGCAGTATTTT. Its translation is CASRRSGESTDTQYF. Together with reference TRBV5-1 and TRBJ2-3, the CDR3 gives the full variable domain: KAGVTQTPRYLIKTRGQQVTLSCSPISGHRSVSWYQQTPGQGLQFLFEYFSETQRNKGNFPGRFSGRQFSNSRSEMNVSTLELGDSALYLCASRRSGESTDTQYFGPGTRLTVL.

CDR3 DNA sequence: TGTGCCAGCAGCTGGGGGGGCGCATACACTGAAGCTTTCTTT. Translated: CASSWGGAYTEAFF. The chain uses TRBV7-2 and TRBJ1-1, with D possibly matching TRBD1 (6 bases). CDR1 and CDR2 (germline): SGHTA, FQGNSA. V lost 4 bases, J lost 3 bases, and 12 bases lay in between. There are 14 residues in the CDR3.

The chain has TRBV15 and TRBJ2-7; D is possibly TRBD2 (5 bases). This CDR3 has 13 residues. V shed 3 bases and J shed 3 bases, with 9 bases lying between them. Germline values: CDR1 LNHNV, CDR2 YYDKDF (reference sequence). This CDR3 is CATSRDSSYEQYF. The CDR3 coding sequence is TGTGCCACCAGCAGGGACTCAAGCTACGAGCAGTACTTC.

CDR3 region: CASSFTSGGYGYTF. DNA of the CDR3: TGTGCCAGCAGTTTTACGTCGGGCGGCTATGGCTACACCTTC. The chain uses TRBV27 and TRBJ1-2; no clear D. V was pared by 3 bases and J by 4 bases, with 12 bases between. The CDR3 spans 14 residues. CDR1 MNHEY and CDR2 SMNVEV come from the germline V gene (reference sequence).

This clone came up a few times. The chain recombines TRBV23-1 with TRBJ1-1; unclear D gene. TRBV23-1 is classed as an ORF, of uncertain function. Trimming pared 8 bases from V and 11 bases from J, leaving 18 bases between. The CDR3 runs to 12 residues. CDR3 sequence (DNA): TGCGCCAGCCTGGTGAAGGGCCGCGGGGCTTTCTTT. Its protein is CASLVKGRGAFF.

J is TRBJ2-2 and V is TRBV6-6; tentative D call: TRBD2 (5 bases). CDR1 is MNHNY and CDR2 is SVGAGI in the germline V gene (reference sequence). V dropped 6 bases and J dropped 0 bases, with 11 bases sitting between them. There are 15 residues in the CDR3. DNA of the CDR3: TGTGCCAGCAGGATCGACTATTCGAACACCGGGGAGCTGTTTTTT. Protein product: CASRIDYSNTGELFF.

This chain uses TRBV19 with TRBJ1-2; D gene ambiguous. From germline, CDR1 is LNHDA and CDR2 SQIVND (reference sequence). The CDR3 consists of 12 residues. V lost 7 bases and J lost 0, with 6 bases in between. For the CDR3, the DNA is TGTGCCAGTACAAGGGCTAACTATGGCTACACCTTC. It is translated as CASTRANYGYTF. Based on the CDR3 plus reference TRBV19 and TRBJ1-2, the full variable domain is DGGITQSPKYLFRKEGQNVTLSCEQNLNHDAMYWYRQDPGQGLRLIYYSQIVNDFQKGDIAEGYSVSREKKESFPLTVTSAQKNPTAFYLCASTRANYGYTFGSGTRLTVV.

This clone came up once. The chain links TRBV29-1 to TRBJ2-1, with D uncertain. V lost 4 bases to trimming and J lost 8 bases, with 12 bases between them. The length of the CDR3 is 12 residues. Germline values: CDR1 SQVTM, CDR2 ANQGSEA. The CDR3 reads CSVVVSRDEQFF. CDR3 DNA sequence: TGCAGCGTTGTAGTCAGTCGGGATGAGCAGTTCTTC.

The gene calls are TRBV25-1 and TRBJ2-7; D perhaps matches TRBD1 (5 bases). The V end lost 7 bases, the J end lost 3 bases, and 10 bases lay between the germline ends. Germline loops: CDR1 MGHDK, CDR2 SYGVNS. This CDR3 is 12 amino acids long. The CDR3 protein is CASNQGIYEQYF. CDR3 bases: TGTGCCAGCAATCAGGGAATCTACGAGCAGTACTTC.

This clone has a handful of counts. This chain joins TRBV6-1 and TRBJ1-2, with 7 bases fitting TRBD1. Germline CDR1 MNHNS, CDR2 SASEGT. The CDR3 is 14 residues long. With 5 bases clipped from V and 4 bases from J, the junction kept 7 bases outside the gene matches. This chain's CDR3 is CASSKGTVGYGYTF. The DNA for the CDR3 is TGTGCCAGCAGTAAGGGGACAGTTGGCTATGGCTACACCTTC.

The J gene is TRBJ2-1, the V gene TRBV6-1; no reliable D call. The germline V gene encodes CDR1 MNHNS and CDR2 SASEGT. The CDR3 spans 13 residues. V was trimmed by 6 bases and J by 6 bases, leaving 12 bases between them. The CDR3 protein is CASSPRTLNEQFF. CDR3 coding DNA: TGTGCCAGCAGCCCCAGGACGCTCAATGAGCAGTTCTTC.

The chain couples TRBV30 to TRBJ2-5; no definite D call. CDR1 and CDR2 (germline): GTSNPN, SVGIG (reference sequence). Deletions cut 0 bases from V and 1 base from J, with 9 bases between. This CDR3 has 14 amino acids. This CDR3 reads CAWSVPLSQETQYF. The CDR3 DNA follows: TGTGCCTGGAGTGTACCCCTCTCCCAAGAGACCCAGTACTTC.

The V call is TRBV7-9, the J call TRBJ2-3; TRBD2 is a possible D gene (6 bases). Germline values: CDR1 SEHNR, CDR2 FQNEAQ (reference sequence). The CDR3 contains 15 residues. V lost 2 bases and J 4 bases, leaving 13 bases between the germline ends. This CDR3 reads CASSLLGGIADTQYF. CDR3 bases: TGTGCCAGCAGCTTACTGGGCGGGATTGCAGATACGCAGTATTTT.

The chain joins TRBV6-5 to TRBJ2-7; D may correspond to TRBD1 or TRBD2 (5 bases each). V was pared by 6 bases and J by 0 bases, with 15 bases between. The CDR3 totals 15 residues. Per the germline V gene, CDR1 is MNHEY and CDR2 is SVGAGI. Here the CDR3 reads CASRMTGTGSYEQYF. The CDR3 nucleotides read TGTGCCAGCAGAATGACCGGGACGGGCTCCTACGAGCAGTACTTC.

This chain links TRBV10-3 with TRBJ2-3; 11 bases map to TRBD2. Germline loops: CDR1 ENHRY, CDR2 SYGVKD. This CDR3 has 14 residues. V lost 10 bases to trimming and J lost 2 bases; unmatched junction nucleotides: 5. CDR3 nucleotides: TGTGCCACCGCTAGCGGGGGGTACACAGATACGCAGTATTTT. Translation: CATASGGYTDTQYF.

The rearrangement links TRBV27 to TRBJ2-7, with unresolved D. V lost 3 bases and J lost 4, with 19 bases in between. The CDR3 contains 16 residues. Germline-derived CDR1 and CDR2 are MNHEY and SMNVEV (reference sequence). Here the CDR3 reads CASSLAPGSGGYEQYF. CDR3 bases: TGTGCCAGCAGTTTGGCCCCGGGTTCCGGTGGGTACGAGCAGTACTTC.

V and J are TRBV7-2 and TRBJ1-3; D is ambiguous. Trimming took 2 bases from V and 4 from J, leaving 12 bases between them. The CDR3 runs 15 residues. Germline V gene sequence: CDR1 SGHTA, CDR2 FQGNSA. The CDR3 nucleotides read TGTGCCAGCAGCTTATCGGTTACGGGAGGAAACACCATATATTTT. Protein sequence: CASSLSVTGGNTIYF.

CDR3 nucleotides: TGTGCCAGCTCCCAGGGGGGCTACGAGCAGTACTTC. This gives the protein CASSQGGYEQYF. The chain employs TRBV28 and TRBJ2-7, with a possible D match to TRBD1 (7 bases). Germline lookup yields CDR1 MDHEN and CDR2 SYDVKM. CDR3 size: 12 residues. V was clipped by 8 bases and J by 3 bases, with 11 bases between them.